A single sample gave rise to the 7 T cell receptor beta chains below, sequenced in a study of cytomegalovirus exposure and HLA in healthy donors. 13 Jbeta primers and 60 Vbeta primers were used for the PCR. Profiling relied on immunoSEQ multiplex PCR, and the TCRdb table lists in-frame clones only, not all of them. There are around 110,000 clones in the sample; about three fifths occur only once, and about 8.9% lies in the top ten. Sequences were obtained from PBMCs. The receptors derive from a woman aged 40 to 55 in good health and CMV-seropositive.

The chain is built from TRBV2 and TRBJ2-5; D might be TRBD2 (6 bases). The DNA end lines up better with TRBJ2-7; the J call may be wrong. The CDR3 is 13 residues long. The germline V gene encodes CDR1 SNHLY and CDR2 FYNNEI. The CDR3: CASSSRGRYEQYF. As DNA, the CDR3 is TGTGCCAGTTCTTCTCGGGGGAGATACGAGCAGTACTTC.

V usage is TRBV5-8 and J usage is TRBJ2-7; 10 bases agree with TRBD1. Germline V gene sequence: CDR1 SGHTS, CDR2 YDEGEE. With 0 bases clipped from V and 3 bases from J, the junction kept 3 bases outside the gene matches. This CDR3 comprises 15 residues. For the CDR3, the DNA is TGTGCCAGCAGCTTGGATCGGACAGGGGGCTACGAGCAGTACTTC. It specifies CASSLDRTGGYEQYF.

This clone has only one observation. The chain employs TRBV28 and TRBJ1-2; tentative D call: TRBD1 (5 bases). The V gene's germline CDR1 is MDHEN and CDR2 SYDVKM. The CDR3 extends over 16 amino acids. Deletions cut 5 bases from V and 5 bases from J, with 21 bases between. In nucleotides, the CDR3 is TGTGCCAGCAGTGTTATCGGGGGATCCCCTAGGTATGGCTACACCTTC. Amino acid sequence: CASSVIGGSPRYGYTF.

A single count supports this clone. The chain is built from TRBV7-9 and TRBJ2-6; D is perhaps TRBD2 (5 bases). V was pared by 5 bases and J by 0 bases, with 17 bases between. Germline V gene data show CDR1 as SEHNR and CDR2 as FQNEAQ (reference sequence). The CDR3 is 18 residues long. The CDR3 is CASSRMGDYHSGANVLTF. CDR3 in DNA: TGTGCCAGCAGCCGAATGGGAGACTACCACTCTGGGGCCAACGTCCTGACTTTC.

The J gene is TRBJ1-5, the V gene TRBV6-1; no clear D gene. Germline V CDR1 and CDR2: MNHNS, SASEGT. The CDR3 totals 15 residues. With 2 bases removed from V and 5 bases from J, the gap between germline ends came to 13 bases. The CDR3 DNA sequence: TGTGCCAGCAGTGAAACGGGGAGCGAATATCAGCCCCAGCATTTT. Translation: CASSETGSEYQPQHF.

The chain employs TRBV5-8 and TRBJ2-5, with D hard to call. Germline V gives CDR1 SGHTS, CDR2 YDEGEE. The V gene lost 1 base and the J gene lost 3 bases, with 13 bases spanning the gap. The CDR3 runs 15 residues. The CDR3 is CASSLTLGRKETQYF. In nucleotides, the CDR3 is TGTGCCAGCAGCTTGACTCTTGGGCGAAAAGAGACCCAGTACTTC.

The V and J genes are TRBV15 and TRBJ2-5; D is uncertain. V lost 8 bases to trimming and J lost 5 bases, with 12 bases between them. The germline V gene encodes CDR1 LNHNV and CDR2 YYDKDF (reference sequence). The CDR3 runs 12 residues. Written as DNA, the CDR3 is TGTGCCACCGGGCCTCGCCGGGAGACCCAGTACTTC. It specifies CATGPRRETQYF.